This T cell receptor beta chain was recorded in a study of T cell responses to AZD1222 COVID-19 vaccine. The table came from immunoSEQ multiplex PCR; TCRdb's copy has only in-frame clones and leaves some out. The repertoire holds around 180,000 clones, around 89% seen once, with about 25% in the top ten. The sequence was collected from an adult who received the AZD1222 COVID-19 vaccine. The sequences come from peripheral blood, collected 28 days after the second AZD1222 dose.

The CDR3 loop is CASSPNEAGANVLTF. The CDR3 nucleotides read TGTGCCAGCAGCCCTAATGAGGCTGGGGCCAACGTCCTGACTTTC. The genes are TRBV6-6 and TRBJ2-6, with D unclear. Germline CDR1 MNHNY, CDR2 SVGAGI (reference sequence). CDR3 length: 15 amino acids. V was trimmed by 6 bases and J by 2 bases, leaving 11 bases between them.